This T cell receptor beta chain comes out of a study of vaccination and CD4 T cells after COVID-19. At the level of the study: Collection of post-COVID samples occurred a median approximately 94 days after diagnosis, spanning a range of 35 to 161. The stimulating agents, overlapping spike peptides, came from SARS-CoV-2, HCoV-NL63, HCoV-OC43 and HCoV-229E.

Stated treatment: roughly 10-day PBMC culture with coronavirus spike peptide pools or control peptides (ViraFEST assay). Peptide pools at approximately 10 ug/ml stimulated two million PBMCs per well with roughly 9 IU/ml IL-2. Cultured CD4+ T cells had their DNA profiled by the Oncomine TCR Beta short-read assay. The authors extracted genomic DNA from cultured CD4+ T cells. TCRdb reanalysed the PCR reads using MiXCR and keeps one entry per CDR3 protein. The sample lists over 15,000 distinct CDR3 sequences; roughly 50% were seen once. As concerns this clonotype: What it binds is not known.

The sequence derives from a human donor who had recovered from COVID-19. The source material was CD4+ T cells from blood, cultured in vitro, sampled before SARS-CoV-2 vaccination.

CDR3 coding DNA: TGTGCCATCAGTGTCCTACCGGGAGACACAGATACGCAGTATTTT. Residues: CAISVLPGDTDTQYF. This rearrangement joins TRBV10-3 to TRBJ2-3; maybe TRBD2 (6 bases). Germline CDR1 ENHRY, CDR2 SYGVKD. This CDR3 is built from 15 residues. The V gene lost 4 bases and the J gene lost 2 bases, with 13 bases spanning the gap.